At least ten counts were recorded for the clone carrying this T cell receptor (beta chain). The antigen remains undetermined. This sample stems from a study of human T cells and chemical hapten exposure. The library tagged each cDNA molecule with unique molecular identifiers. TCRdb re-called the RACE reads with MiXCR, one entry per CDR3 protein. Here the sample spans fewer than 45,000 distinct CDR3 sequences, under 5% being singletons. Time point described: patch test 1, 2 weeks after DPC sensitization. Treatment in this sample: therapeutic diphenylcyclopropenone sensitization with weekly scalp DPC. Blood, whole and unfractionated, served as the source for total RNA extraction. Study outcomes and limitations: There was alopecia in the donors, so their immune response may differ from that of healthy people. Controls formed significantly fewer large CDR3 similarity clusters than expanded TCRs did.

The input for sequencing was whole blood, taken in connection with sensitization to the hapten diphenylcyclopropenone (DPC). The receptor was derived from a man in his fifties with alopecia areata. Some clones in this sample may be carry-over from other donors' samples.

The chain's CDR3 is CAWSVQGYEQYF. The CDR3 DNA reads as TGTGCCTGGAGTGTACAGGGTTACGAGCAGTACTTC. This chain uses TRBV30 with TRBJ2-7; weak D call: TRBD1 (6 bases). Germline V gives CDR1 GTSNPN, CDR2 SVGIG (reference sequence). Trimming shortened V by 0 bases and J by 4 bases, and 7 bases separated the two germline ends. The length of the CDR3 is 12 residues. The variable domain in full, completed from reference TRBV30 and TRBJ2-7, reads SQTIHQWPATLVQPVGSPLSLECTVEGTSNPNLYWYRQAAGRGLQLLFYSVGIGQISSEVPQNLSASRPQDRQFILSSKKLLLSDSGFYLCAWSVQGYEQYFGPGTRLTVT.